By sample share, the clone carrying this T cell receptor beta chain is medium-sized. Its target is not known. Gene names and germline refer to mouse. The entry originates in a study of tissue T cells after allogeneic stem cell transplantation. Using immunoSEQ multiplex PCR, the repertoire was profiled, and TCRdb retains in-frame clones only, with some absent. The data show under 8,000 clones, with over 35% seen just once and under 7.5% held by the top ten. The time point denotes: mouse harvest day 7 after allogeneic transplant. Each mouse received 10^7 T-cell-depleted marrow cells plus 10^6 splenic CD5+ T cells by tail vein. B6 (H2b) cells into BALB/c (H2d) mice; tissues taken at day 7 or 14. Study results and caveats: Blood and spleen captured only part of the tissue TCR repertoire. Across patients, clones rarely overlapped, yet motif clusters were shared tissue-specifically.

Sample: gut tissue. The receptor comes from a female BALB/c mouse given C57BL/6 T cells with graft-versus-host disease after an allogeneic hematopoietic cell transplant.

The part of the CDR3 DNA that was read is TGTGCCAGCAGCTTAGGCAGAAGCTCCTATGAACAGTAC. Translation: CASSLGRSSYEQY. The full CDR3 protein is CASSLGRSSYEQYF. The chain carries TRBV3 and TRBJ2-7; D is undetermined. The read is 1 residue too short to cover the CDR3 end, so that end is filled in from the germline J gene. Germline V gene sequence: CDR1 SNHLY, CDR2 FYNGKV (reference sequence). The V and J ends lost 1 base and 0 bases respectively, with 7 bases between them. The CDR3 sequence is 14 residues long.